The source of this T cell receptor (beta chain) is a study of cytomegalovirus exposure and HLA in healthy donors (dated by TCRdb to about 2017). Study-wide context: An earlier analysis of approximately 640 of the donors reported roughly 300 Gb of sequence data and more than 90 million unique TCR beta sequences from roughly 200 million T cells. The later analysis used no new phenotypic data to find candidate immune exposures, relying instead on TCR beta sequences and their occurrence across donors. The study combined high-throughput TCR immunosequencing, statistical association of individual TCRs with disease status, and machine learning to predict cytomegalovirus infection status. Roughly five DR-DQ haplotypes were handled as single units for association and clustering because linkage in the cohort was strong. The number of typed donors differed by locus: roughly 620-630 for A, B, C, DRB1 and DQB1; 522 for DQA1; 606 for DPA1; and some 430 for DPB1. Using immunosequencing, the study profiled T cell repertoires from 550 to 750 subjects and related those repertoires to cytomegalovirus serostatus. Roughly 290 gigabases of sequencing data and 70 million to 100 million unique TCR sequences made up an early release that covered around 640 HLA-typed donors. The study aimed to test whether signatures of past pathogen exposure could be identified by cataloging public T cell receptors. A later analysis re-examined previously published TCR beta repertoires from 500 to 700 donors and added high-resolution HLA genotyping to investigate patterns of TCR occurrence. Among the roughly 390 genotyped donors, around 79% belonged to the genetic ancestry cluster associated with self-reported Caucasian donors. All discovery cohort repertoires had been generated using a single sequencing platform. A later genetic analysis took genome-wide SNP genotypes for about three fifths of the roughly 670 donors and used that subset as a discovery cohort. On average, roughly 250,000 unique TCR beta nucleotide sequences were sequenced per donor among more than 350 genotyped donors of the cohort, with roughly 18% of those sequences being non-productive. HLA typing covered class I and class II loci at four-digit resolution. An earlier analysis of 500 to 750 of the donors applied high-throughput TCR beta sequencing to assess whether each TCR beta V gene segment acted as functional or pseudogenic. In addition to the first cohort of hundreds of subjects, a separate validation cohort of around 110 different subjects was used. Donor age, sex, ethnicity and CMV serostatus were collected together with the repertoire data. General study outcomes and caveats: The earlier analysis of around 600 of the donors excluded over 15 rarely observed V segments, including chromosome 9 orphons, because counts were too low. The cohort was sequenced for TCR beta chains only, and without alpha or paired-chain data the features that could be detected were limited. The authors suggested that the approach could potentially be extended to other disease states and immunological phenotypes. Compared with the roughly 600-donor mean, donors in an Asian-associated ancestry cluster had fewer N-insertions in productive TCRs, according to a later genetic analysis. V-gene and J-gene trimming of TCR beta chains was associated with a missense DCLRE1C variant in a later genetic analysis, and the association was replicated in an independent cohort. Most CMV-associated TCR beta chains appeared to be HLA-restricted in a later analysis, and the HLA associations seemed to be driven largely by CMV exposure. In a later analysis, some 17,000 TCR beta sequences were associated with specific HLA alleles at a false discovery rate of 0.05. The study gave a list of some 150 TCR beta chains associated with cytomegalovirus. Because HLA typing was missing for some donors at each locus, association tests included only the typed subset. Broadly in line with IMGT annotations, most TCR beta V segments showed up in productive rearrangements about 90% or about 30% of the time in an earlier analysis of 450 to 750 of the donors. A group of highly shared sequence variants was considered likely to be a technical artifact of the sequencing pipeline. Most TCR sequences were observed very rarely across donors, whereas some public TCRs were present in many individuals. The only immune exposure information available for the cohort was CMV serostatus. Some IMGT-functional V segments, including TRBV6-2 and TRBV6-3, could not be distinguished by the 87-base-pair reads and were therefore excluded. Roughly uniform sequencing depth across donors was assumed in presence/absence analyses, although this assumption may not hold. A further reported finding was that TCR beta sequences accurately predicted the HLA-A and HLA-B alleles for most subjects in the first cohort. Several of the top co-occurrence clusters appeared to be linked to parvovirus B19, influenza, CMV and Epstein-Barr virus, according to a later analysis. When HLA alleles, especially DR and DQ, strongly co-occurred, attributing TCR associations to individual alleles was difficult. In a later analysis, TCR association rates were found to vary across HLA loci, with the most associated TCRs seen for DRB1 alleles and the fewest for HLA-C alleles. In a later analysis, HLA-associated TCR beta chains were found to be more clonally expanded and to have lower generation probabilities than equally common non-associated chains. The classifier was reported to diagnose cytomegalovirus status with high specificity and sensitivity in both the original and validation cohorts. In vitro tests confirmed that three of the cytomegalovirus-associated TCR beta chains recognize cytomegalovirus antigens. Correlated functional status among segregating V segments might be attributable to linkage disequilibrium, but an unknown experimental factor could not be ruled out.

Note on this clone: Its cognate antigen has yet to be identified. No base quality information exists; no much larger clone differs at one position.

The CDR3, cysteine through phenylalanine, is 15 amino acids long. The entry retains the CDR3 DNA only, 45 bases that are in frame from base 1. CDR1 and CDR2 were assigned from the germline V gene as MNHEY and SVGAGI. V and J lose 2 bases and 4 bases, and a span of 11 bases separates them. The cohort comprised more than 550 healthy bone marrow donors. At the time of sampling, every cohort member was nominally healthy, though immune exposures that went unrecorded were likely present. The donor tested CMV seropositive and was one of the 289 seropositive cohort members. A peripheral blood sample was provided by each donor, and peripheral blood mononuclear cells were used for TCR beta sequencing. Genomic DNA extraction from the blood cell samples was performed with the Qiagen DNeasy Blood Extraction Kit. The library was built by means of the immunoSEQ multiplex PCR assay. The multiplex PCR relied on a mix of 60 forward primers for TCR Vbeta segments and 13 reverse primers for TCR Jbeta segments. The CDR3 region of rearranged TCR beta genes was amplified from genomic DNA by a multiplex PCR assay. On the Illumina HiSeq System, the amplified TCR beta libraries were sequenced as 87-base-pair reads. The paper's data handling went like this. Across the 640 or so repertoires, a later analysis counted 80 million or so unique TCR beta chains, 9.5 million to 13 million of which were shared by at least two donors. To remove PCR and sequencing errors, raw reads were error-corrected and collapsed into unique sequences using a nearest-neighbor algorithm that merged closely related sequences. CDR3 sequences were aligned to IMGT reference sequences to assign V, D and J gene segments. For a sequence to be retained, a match of at least six nucleotides was required to both a V gene segment and a J gene segment. A rearrangement counted as productive if the CDR3 had no stop codons and remained in frame with V and J, and every other rearrangement counted as non-productive. CDR3 was defined according to IMGT convention as the region running from the second conserved V-encoded cysteine to the conserved J-encoded phenylalanine. In an earlier analysis of 587 of the donors, sequences lacking an unambiguous match to a single V gene segment were excluded. In an earlier analysis of about 590 of the donors, a V segment was called functional when productive rearrangements were above 56.7%, and segregating when the standard deviation between donors exceeded 5%. A statistical classification framework was built for diagnosing cytomegalovirus status from the catalog of TCR beta chain sequences. In a later analysis, V and J genes were assigned by comparing TCR nucleotide sequences against IMGT/GENE-DB human TR gene sequences. The TCRdist pipeline was used in a later analysis to assign CDR3 sequences and most-parsimonious VDJ recombination scenarios. In a later analysis, every TCR beta chain was defined by the combination of its CDR3 amino acid sequence and its V-gene family, and reads without a unique V-gene family were dropped. In a later analysis, 450 to 600 highly shared, low-generation-probability nucleotide sequences were removed to address suspected cross-contamination and a sequencing artifact. In a later analysis, a clonal expansion index for each public chain was calculated from normalized within-repertoire ranks of inferred template counts. In a later analysis, generation probabilities were computed with a VDJ recombination model fitted to out-of-frame rearrangements, and the resulting probabilities were checked against IGoR. Hypergeometric tests were used in a later analysis to score TCR-TCR, TCR-HLA and TCR-CMV co-occurrence, with a repertoire-size bias correction applied to the TCR pairs. To estimate false discovery rates, a later analysis permuted the HLA or CMV assignments 20 times. In a later analysis, co-occurring TCRs were grouped using DBSCAN, with TCRdist sequence similarity added in when clustering inside HLA-allele-positive subsets. Repertoires with fewer than 30,000 or more than 120,000 public chains were left out of co-occurrence clustering, as were a handful of repertoires with anomalous nucleotide sharing. As stored in TCRdb, this immuneACCESS dataset retains in-frame rearrangements with V and J assigned. A fraction of the clones does not appear; measured against another copy, unresolved V genes explain less than half of the discrepancy, and the remainder lacks a known reason. Clone size and V and J calls were adopted from that table, with D and trimming inferred from the DNA. The sample data list 200,000 or so clones, and approximately 80% of these were observed just once. The top ten hold roughly 6% of the sample.

This sequence was found in a woman younger than 45 in good health and CMV-seropositive. The rearranged chain carries TRBV6-5 and TRBJ2-2; the best D guess is TRBD2, with 5 bases matching. Sequenced material: PBMCs. CDR3 protein: CASSYGLAVTGELFF. The sequenced DNA: TGTGCCAGCAGTTACGGTCTAGCTGTCACCGGGGAGCTGTTTTTT.